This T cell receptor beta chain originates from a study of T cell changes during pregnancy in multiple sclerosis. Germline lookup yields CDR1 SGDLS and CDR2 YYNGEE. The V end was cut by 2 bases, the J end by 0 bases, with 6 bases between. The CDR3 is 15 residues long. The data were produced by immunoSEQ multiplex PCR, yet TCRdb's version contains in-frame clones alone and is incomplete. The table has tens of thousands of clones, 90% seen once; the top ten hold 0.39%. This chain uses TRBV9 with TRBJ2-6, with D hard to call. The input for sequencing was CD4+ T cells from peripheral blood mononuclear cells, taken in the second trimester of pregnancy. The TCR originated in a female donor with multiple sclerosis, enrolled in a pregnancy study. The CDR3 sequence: CASSVRSSGANVLTF. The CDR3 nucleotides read TGTGCCAGCAGCGTTAGAAGCTCTGGGGCCAACGTCCTGACTTTC.